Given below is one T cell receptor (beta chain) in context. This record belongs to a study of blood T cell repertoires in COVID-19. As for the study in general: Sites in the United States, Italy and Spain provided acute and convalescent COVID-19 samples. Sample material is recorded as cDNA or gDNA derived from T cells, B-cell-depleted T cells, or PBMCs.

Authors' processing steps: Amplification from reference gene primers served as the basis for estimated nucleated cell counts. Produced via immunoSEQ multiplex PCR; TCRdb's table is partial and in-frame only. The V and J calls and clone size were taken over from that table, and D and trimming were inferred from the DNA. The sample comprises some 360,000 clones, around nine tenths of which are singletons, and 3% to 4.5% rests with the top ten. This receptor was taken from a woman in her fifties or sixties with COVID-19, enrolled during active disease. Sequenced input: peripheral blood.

The CDR3 nucleotides are TGTGCCAGCAGTTTCCGGGAAAACTATGGCTACACCTTC. Translating gives CASSFRENYGYTF. The J gene is TRBJ1-2, the V gene TRBV28, with D hard to call. Germline assignment: CDR1 MDHEN and CDR2 SYDVKM. V lost 3 bases and J 2 bases, leaving 7 bases between the germline ends. This CDR3 contains 13 residues.